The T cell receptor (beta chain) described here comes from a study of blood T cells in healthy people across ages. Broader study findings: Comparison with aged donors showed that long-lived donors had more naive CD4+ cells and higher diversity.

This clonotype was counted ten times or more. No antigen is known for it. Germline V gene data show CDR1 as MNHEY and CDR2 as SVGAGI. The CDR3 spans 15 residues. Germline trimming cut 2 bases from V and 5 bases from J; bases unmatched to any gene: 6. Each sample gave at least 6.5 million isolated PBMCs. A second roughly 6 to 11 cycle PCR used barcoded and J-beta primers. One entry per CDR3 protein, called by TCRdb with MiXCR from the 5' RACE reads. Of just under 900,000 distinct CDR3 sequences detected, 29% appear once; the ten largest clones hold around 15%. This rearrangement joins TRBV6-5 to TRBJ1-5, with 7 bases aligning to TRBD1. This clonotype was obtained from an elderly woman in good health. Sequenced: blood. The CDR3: CASSYTTGADQPQHF. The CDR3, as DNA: TGTGCCAGCAGTTACACAACAGGGGCGGATCAGCCCCAGCATTTT.